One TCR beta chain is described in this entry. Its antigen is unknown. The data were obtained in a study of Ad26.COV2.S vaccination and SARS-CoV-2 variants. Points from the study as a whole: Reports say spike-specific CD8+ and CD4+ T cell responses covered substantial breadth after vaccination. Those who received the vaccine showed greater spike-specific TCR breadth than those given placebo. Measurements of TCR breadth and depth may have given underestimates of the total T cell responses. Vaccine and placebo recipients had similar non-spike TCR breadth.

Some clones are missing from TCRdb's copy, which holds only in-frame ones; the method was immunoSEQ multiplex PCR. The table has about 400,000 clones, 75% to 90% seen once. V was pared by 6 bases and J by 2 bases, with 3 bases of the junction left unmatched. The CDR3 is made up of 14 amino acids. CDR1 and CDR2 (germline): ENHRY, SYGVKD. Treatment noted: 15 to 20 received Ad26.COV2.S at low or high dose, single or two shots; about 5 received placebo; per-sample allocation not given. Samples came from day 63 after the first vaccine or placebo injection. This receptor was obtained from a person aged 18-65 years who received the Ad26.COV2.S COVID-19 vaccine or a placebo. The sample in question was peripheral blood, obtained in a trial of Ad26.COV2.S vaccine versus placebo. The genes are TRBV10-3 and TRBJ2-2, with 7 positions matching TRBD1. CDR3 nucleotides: TGTGCCATCAGAGGGACAGCCAACACCGGGGAGCTGTTTTTT. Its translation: CAIRGTANTGELFF.